This TCR beta chain was profiled in a study of regulatory T cells in long-lasting Graves disease. This clonotype was seen only a few times. Between the trimmed V and J ends, which lost 1 base and 0 bases, there was a span of 10 bases. Germline CDR1 reads SGHVS; CDR2 reads FQNEAQ. The CDR3 runs 15 residues. Time point specified: newly diagnosed GD, antithyroid drugs for less than 3 months. PBMC-extracted RNA yielded the TCR library. TCR beta libraries were built with iRepertoire HTBI primers and Arm-PCR of CDR3 regions. TCRdb re-analysed the multiplex PCR reads in MiXCR, keeping a single row per CDR3 protein. The sample has about 400,000 distinct CDR3 sequences, 15% seen once. The same specimen was also included in a second study, on T cells in Graves' hyperthyroidism and ophthalmopathy.

This TCR was recovered from a woman in her 40s with Graves disease. This chain links TRBV7-8 with TRBJ2-7; D is possibly TRBD2 (6 bases). This specimen consisted of peripheral blood mononuclear cells (PBMCs), obtained at new diagnosis, from a patient treated with antithyroid drugs. The CDR3 loop is CASSLGRDGSYEQYF. CDR3 DNA sequence: TGTGCCAGCAGCTTAGGGCGGGACGGCTCCTACGAGCAGTACTTC.